This paragraph covers one T cell receptor beta chain sequence. After extraction with the RNeasy kit, roughly 0.45 to 1 ug of the RNA was reverse transcribed using random hexamers. Amplification of the TCR beta CDR3 was carried out by immunoSEQ multiplex PCR, which spanned a total of 54 Vbeta and 13 Jbeta segments. TCRdb reprocessed the immunoSEQ multiplex PCR reads with MiXCR, giving one entry per CDR3 protein. This sample has 100,000 to 150,000 distinct CDR3 sequences, with about 94% found just once. CD8+ and CD4+ T cells circulating in blood were sequenced for TCR beta. TEMRA cells were FACS-enriched and CD8+ and CD4+ T cells negatively isolated. The sample belongs to a study of CD8 T cells in Susac syndrome. The germline V gene has CDR1 MNHNY and CDR2 SVGAGI (reference sequence). V lost 5 bases to trimming and J lost 3 bases, with 8 bases between them. This CDR3 comprises 12 residues.

The material sequenced was CD4+ T cells from PBMCs. The clonotype originates from a human donor with multiple sclerosis. V gene TRBV6-6 combines with J gene TRBJ2-7; D call uncertain. The CDR3 here is CASSPTFYEQYF. Here the CDR3 DNA reads TGTGCCAGCAGTCCCACTTTCTACGAGCAGTACTTC.